This T cell receptor (beta chain) was documented in a study of naive and memory T cell subsets. This clonotype is termed medium-sized. The library had UMIs added by 3' ligation of an oligonucleotide to TCR cDNA. Whole-blood samples were over 2 ml of peripheral blood from healthy adult volunteers. Four PCR rounds used nested alpha and beta constant region primers plus the SP2 primer. Alpha and beta constant region primers primed reverse transcription for blood and skin samples. TCRdb independently ran MiXCR on the 5' RACE reads; one entry per CDR3 protein. The repertoire holds approximately 30,000 distinct CDR3 sequences, with around 17% as singletons. This sequence originates from a female donor in good health.

CDR3 sequence: CATVRAGGLTDTQYF. CDR3 nucleotide sequence: TGTGCCACTGTGCGAGCGGGGGGGCTTACAGATACGCAGTATTTT. This chain connects TRBV6-1 to TRBJ2-3; 10 bases align to TRBD2. The CDR3 is 15 residues long. Germline V lookup: CDR1 MNHNS, CDR2 SASEGT. The trim removed 10 bases at V and 3 bases at J, leaving 10 bases unmatched.